One T cell receptor (delta chain) is described in this entry. The antigen remains undetermined. Per the germline V gene, CDR1 is TSWWSYY and CDR2 is QGS. V dropped 1 base and J dropped 0; count of bases not matched to a gene: 20. This CDR3 has 22 residues. The data originate from a study of Vδ1+ human thymocytes. Overall study results and limits: Many TRG clonotypes were shared between donors; TRD repertoires were essentially private. Thymic TRG and TRD repertoires appeared highly polyclonal. Unlike peripheral blood Vdelta1+ controls, thymic delta-chain sequences included approximately 20% Vdelta2 and few Vdelta3. Unexpected Vdelta2 sequences could cause misinterpretation of bulk repertoire data.

The template was reverse-transcribed extracted RNA. Pooled V-gene forward primers with one constant-region reverse primer generated the CDR3 amplicons by multiplex PCR. TCRdb re-called the multiplex PCR reads with CATT. In the table there are 20,000 to 25,000 delta-chain clones, approximately 30% of which are singletons. After alphabeta T cell depletion, CD3+ Vdelta1+ Vdelta2- thymocytes were sorted. The sample was Vdelta1+ gamma-delta thymocytes from the thymus. Subset here: FACS-sorted CD3+ TCRalphabeta- TCRVdelta1+ TCRVdelta2- thymocytes. This receptor was identified in a boy under three years old who had congenital heart surgery. This chain joins TRDV1 and TRDJ1; 10 bases map to TRDD3. This CDR3 is CALGEPRGGGWGIIGDTDKLIF. Written as DNA, the CDR3 is TGTGCTCTTGGGGAACCGAGGGGAGGCGGCTGGGGGATAATTGGGGACACCGATAAACTCATCTTT.